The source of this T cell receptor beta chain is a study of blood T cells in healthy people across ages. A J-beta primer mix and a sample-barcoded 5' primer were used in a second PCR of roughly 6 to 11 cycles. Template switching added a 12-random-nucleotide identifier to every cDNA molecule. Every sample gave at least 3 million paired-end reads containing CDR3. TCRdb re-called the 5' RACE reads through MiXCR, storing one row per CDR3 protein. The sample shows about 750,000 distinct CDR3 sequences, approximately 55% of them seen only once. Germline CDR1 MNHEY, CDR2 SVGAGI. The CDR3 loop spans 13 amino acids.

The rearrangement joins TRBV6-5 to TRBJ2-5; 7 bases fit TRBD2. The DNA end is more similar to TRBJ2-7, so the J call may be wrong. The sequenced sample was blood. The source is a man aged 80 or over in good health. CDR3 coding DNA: TGTGCCAGCAGTTACCAGCGGGACTACGAGCAGTACTTC. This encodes CASSYQRDYEQYF.